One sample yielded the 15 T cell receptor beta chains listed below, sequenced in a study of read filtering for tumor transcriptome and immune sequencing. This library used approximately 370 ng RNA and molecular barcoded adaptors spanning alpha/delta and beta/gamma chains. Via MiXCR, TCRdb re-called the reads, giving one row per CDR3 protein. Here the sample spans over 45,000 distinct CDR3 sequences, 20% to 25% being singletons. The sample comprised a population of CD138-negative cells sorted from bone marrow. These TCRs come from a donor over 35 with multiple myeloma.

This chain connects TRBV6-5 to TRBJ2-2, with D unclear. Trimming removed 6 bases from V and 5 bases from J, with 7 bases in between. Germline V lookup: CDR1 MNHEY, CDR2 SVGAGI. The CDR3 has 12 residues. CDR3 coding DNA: TGTGCCAGCAGCGGAGTAACCGGGGAGCTGTTTTTT. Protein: CASSGVTGELFF.

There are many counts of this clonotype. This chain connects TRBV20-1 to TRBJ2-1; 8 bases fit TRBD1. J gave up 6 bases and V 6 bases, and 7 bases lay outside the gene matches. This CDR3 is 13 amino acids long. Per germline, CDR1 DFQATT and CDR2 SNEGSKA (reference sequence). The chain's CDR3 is CSAGQGLSNEQFF. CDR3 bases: TGCAGTGCCGGACAGGGTTTAAGCAATGAGCAGTTCTTC.

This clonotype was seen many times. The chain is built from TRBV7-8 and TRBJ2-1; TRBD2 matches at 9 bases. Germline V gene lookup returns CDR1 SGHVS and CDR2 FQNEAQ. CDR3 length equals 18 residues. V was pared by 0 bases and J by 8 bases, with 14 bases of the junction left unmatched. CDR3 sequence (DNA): TGTGCCAGCAGCTTAGCGATGGTAGCGGGAGTCACTGTTGATGAGCAGTTCTTC. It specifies CASSLAMVAGVTVDEQFF.

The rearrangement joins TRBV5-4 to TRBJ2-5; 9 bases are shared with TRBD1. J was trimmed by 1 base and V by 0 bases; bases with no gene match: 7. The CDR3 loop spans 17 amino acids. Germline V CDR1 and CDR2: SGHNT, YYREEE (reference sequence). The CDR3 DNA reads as TGTGCCAGCAGCTTGGGAGGGACAGGGATGATCCAAGAGACCCAGTACTTC. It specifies CASSLGGTGMIQETQYF.

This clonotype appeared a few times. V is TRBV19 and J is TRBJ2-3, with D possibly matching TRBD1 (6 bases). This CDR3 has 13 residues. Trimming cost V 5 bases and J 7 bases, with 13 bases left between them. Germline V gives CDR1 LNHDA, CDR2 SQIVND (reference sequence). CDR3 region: CASSPRGRYTQYF. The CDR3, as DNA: TGTGCCAGTAGTCCCAGGGGTCGCTATACGCAGTATTTT.

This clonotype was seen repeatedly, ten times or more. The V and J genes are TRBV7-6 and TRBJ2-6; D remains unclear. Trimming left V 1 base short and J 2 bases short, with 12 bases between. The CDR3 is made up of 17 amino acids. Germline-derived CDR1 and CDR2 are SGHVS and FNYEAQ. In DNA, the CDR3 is TGTGCCAGCAGCTTAGGCGGAAGCAACACTGGGGCCAACGTCCTGACTTTC. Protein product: CASSLGGSNTGANVLTF.

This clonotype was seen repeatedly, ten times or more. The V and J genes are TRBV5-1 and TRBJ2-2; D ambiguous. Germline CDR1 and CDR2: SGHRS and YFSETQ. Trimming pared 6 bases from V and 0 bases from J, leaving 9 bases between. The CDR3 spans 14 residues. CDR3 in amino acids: CASKEGPNTGELFF. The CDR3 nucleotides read TGCGCCAGCAAGGAAGGACCGAACACCGGGGAGCTGTTTTTT.

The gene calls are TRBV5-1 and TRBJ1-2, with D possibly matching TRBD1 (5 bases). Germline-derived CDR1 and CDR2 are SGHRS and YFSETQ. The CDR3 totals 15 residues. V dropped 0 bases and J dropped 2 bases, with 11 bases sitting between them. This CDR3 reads CASSLEGTNNYGYTF. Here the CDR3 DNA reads TGCGCCAGCAGCTTGGAGGGGACTAACAACTATGGCTACACCTTC. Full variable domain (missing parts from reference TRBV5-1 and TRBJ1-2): KAGVTQTPRYLIKTRGQQVTLSCSPISGHRSVSWYQQTPGQGLQFLFEYFSETQRNKGNFPGRFSGRQFSNSRSEMNVSTLELGDSALYLCASSLEGTNNYGYTFGSGTRLTVV.

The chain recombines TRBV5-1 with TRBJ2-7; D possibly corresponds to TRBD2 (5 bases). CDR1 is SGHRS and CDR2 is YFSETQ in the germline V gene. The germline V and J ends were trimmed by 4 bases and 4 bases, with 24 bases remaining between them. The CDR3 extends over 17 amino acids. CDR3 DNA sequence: TGCGCCAGCAGCAAAACCCCTTTTGCGGGCTCCTCTTACGAGCAGTACTTC. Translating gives CASSKTPFAGSSYEQYF.

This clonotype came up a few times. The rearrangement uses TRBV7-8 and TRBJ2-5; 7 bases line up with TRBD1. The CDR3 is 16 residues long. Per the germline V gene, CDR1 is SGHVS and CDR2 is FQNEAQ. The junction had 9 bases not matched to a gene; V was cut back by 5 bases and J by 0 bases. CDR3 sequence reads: CASSELGRGYQETQYF. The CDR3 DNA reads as TGTGCCAGCAGCGAGCTGGGCAGGGGGTACCAAGAGACCCAGTACTTC.

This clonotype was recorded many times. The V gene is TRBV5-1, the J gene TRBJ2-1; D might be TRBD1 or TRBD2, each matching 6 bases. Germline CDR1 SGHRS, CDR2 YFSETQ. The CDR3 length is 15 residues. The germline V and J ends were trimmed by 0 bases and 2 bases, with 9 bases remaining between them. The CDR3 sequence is CASSLGRGAYNEQFF. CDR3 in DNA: TGCGCCAGCAGCTTGGGGAGGGGGGCCTACAATGAGCAGTTCTTC.

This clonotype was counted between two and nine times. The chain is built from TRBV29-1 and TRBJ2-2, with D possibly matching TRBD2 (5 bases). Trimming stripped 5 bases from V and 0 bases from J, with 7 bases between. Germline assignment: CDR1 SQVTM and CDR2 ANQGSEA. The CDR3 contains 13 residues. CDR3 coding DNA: TGCAGCGTTCAGCGGTCGAACACCGGGGAGCTGTTTTTT. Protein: CSVQRSNTGELFF.

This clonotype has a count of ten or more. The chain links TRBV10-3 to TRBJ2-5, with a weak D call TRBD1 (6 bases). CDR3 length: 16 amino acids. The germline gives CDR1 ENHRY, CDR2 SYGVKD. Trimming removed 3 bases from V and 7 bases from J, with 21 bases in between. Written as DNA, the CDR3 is TGTGCCATCAGTGATAGGGCGGCAGGGGCCCAGGGGACCCAGTACTTC. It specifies CAISDRAAGAQGTQYF.

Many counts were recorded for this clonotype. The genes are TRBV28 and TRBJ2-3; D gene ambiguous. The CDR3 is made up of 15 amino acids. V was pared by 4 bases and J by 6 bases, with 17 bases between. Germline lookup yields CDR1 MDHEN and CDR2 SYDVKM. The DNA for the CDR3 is TGTGCCAGCAGTTCGAGTCGGCAAATGCTGGATACGCAGTATTTT. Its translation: CASSSSRQMLDTQYF.

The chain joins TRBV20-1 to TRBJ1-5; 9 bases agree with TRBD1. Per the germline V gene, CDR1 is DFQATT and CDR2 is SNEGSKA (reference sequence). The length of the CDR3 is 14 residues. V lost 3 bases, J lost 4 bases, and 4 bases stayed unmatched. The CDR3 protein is CSARPGTGNQPQHF. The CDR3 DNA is TGCAGTGCTAGGCCCGGGACAGGGAATCAGCCCCAGCATTTT.